These 12 T cell receptor beta chains were all obtained from the same sample, sequenced in a study of early T cells in non-severe SARS-CoV-2 infection. In TCRdb, the 5' RACE reads were re-called with MiXCR into one record per CDR3 protein. The sample carries roughly 40,000 distinct CDR3 sequences, over 4% recorded once. Sequencing input: whole blood. The receptors come from an adult who was a healthcare worker with PCR-confirmed SARS-CoV-2 infection or an uninfected control (not recorded which).

This rearrangement joins TRBV10-1 to TRBJ1-1, with no clear D. V dropped 3 bases and J dropped 1 base, with 15 bases sitting between them. This CDR3 is built from 16 residues. In germline, CDR1 is WNHNN, CDR2 SYGVQD (reference sequence). Written as DNA, the CDR3 is TGCGCCAGCAGTGAAAGCACCATGAAAGCGAACACTGAAGCTTTCTTT. Its protein product is CASSESTMKANTEAFF.

This clonotype occurred many times. This sequence joins TRBV7-4 and TRBJ2-2; 7 nucleotides align to TRBD2. The junction had 9 bases not matched to a gene; V was cut back by 7 bases and J by 4 bases. This CDR3 has 15 residues. Germline V lookup: CDR1 SGHVT, CDR2 SQSDAQ. The CDR3 spells CASIRRPGGTGELFF. CDR3 coding DNA: TGTGCCAGCATCCGTCGCCCGGGAGGCACCGGGGAGCTGTTTTTT. Full variable domain (missing parts from reference TRBV7-4 and TRBJ2-2): GAGVSQSPRYKVAKRGRDVALRCDSISGHVTLYWYRQTLGQGSEVLTYSQSDAQRDKSGRPSGRFSAERPERSVSTLKIQRTEQGDSAVYLCASIRRPGGTGELFFGEGSRLTVL.

The table lists this clonotype with a few counts. The V call is TRBV5-1, the J call TRBJ2-7; possible D gene TRBD2, 6 bases. The CDR3 has 15 amino acids. CDR1 SGHRS and CDR2 YFSETQ come from the germline V gene. V shed 5 bases and J shed 3 bases, with 18 bases lying between them. CDR3 amino acids: CASRSGSGSSYEQYF. CDR3 nucleotides: TGCGCCAGCAGGAGTGGATCCGGGAGTAGCTACGAGCAGTACTTC.

This clonotype has a count of ten or more. The chain recombines TRBV20-1 with TRBJ2-5, with TRBD1 matching 8 bases. The CDR3 is 16 amino acids. The ends lost 1 base at V and 5 bases at J; junction bases unmatched: 12. The germline V gene encodes CDR1 DFQATT and CDR2 SNEGSKA (reference sequence). The CDR3 spells CSARAVHTGGFETQYF. The CDR3 region has the DNA TGCAGTGCTAGAGCGGTACACACAGGGGGTTTTGAGACCCAGTACTTC.

This clonotype has at least ten counts. Germline is not matched at one junction end, which may reflect a read error. This chain uses TRBV6-5 with TRBJ1-1; no clear D gene. The CDR3 loop spans 15 amino acids. Germline V CDR1 and CDR2: MNHEY, SVGAGI. CDR3 DNA sequence: TGTGCCAGCAGTTACTCGACCCGGGCCAGCTCGGATCCTCTCTTT. It encodes CASSYSTRASSDPLF.

By its share, this clonotype is medium-sized. This chain uses TRBV27 with TRBJ1-5; D gene ambiguous. Germline V lookup: CDR1 MNHEY, CDR2 SMNVEV (reference sequence). The CDR3 length is 15 residues. V was shortened by 3 bases and J by 7 bases, with 16 bases between the two germline ends. CDR3: CASSLGAGMGQPQHF. Written as DNA, the CDR3 is TGTGCCAGCAGTTTGGGCGCGGGCATGGGCCAGCCCCAGCATTTT.

This clonotype was recorded a few times. V gene TRBV29-1 combines with J gene TRBJ2-5; no definite D call. CDR1 and CDR2 (germline): SQVTM, ANQGSEA. CDR3 size: 11 residues. The V and J ends lost 6 bases and 3 bases respectively, with 8 bases between them. CDR3 sequence reads: CSVASKETQYF. CDR3 sequence (DNA): TGCAGCGTGGCCTCGAAAGAGACCCAGTACTTC.

The table lists this clonotype with many counts. This sequence joins TRBV20-1 and TRBJ2-1; 9 bases are shared with TRBD1. The CDR3 sequence is 15 residues long. CDR1 and CDR2 from the germline V gene are DFQATT and SNEGSKA (reference sequence). The V and J ends lost 4 bases and 3 bases, in that order; junction bases with no gene match: 7. CDR3 region: CSATRTGEDYNEQFF. Here the CDR3 DNA reads TGCAGTGCTACTCGGACAGGGGAGGACTACAATGAGCAGTTCTTC.

This clonotype was observed at least ten times. The J gene is TRBJ2-7, the V gene TRBV27; D remains ambiguous. V lost 5 bases, J lost 1 base, and 9 bases lay in between. Germline assignment: CDR1 MNHEY and CDR2 SMNVEV (reference sequence). The CDR3 extends over 13 amino acids. CDR3 nucleotide sequence: TGTGCCAGCAGTCCGGCGCTTTCCTACGAGCAGTACTTC. It encodes CASSPALSYEQYF.

The table lists this clonotype with many counts. The V gene is TRBV6-2 or TRBV6-3, the J gene TRBJ2-5; D gene uncertain. V gave up 4 bases and J gave up 3 bases, with 15 bases separating them. The CDR3 contains 15 residues. Germline V lookup: CDR1 MNHEY, CDR2 SVGEGT. CDR3 DNA sequence: TGTGCCAGCAGTTCCTCAAGGATCCTAGAAGAGACCCAGTACTTC. The encoded protein is CASSSSRILEETQYF.

The chain combines TRBV2 with TRBJ2-1; TRBD2 aligns across 8 bases. CDR3 size: 15 residues. J gave up 0 bases and V 4 bases, and 2 bases lay outside the gene matches. Germline V gene data show CDR1 as SNHLY and CDR2 as FYNNEI. Here the CDR3 reads CASSATSVSYNEQFF. The DNA of the CDR3 is TGTGCCAGCAGTGCGACTAGCGTCTCCTACAATGAGCAGTTCTTC. Full variable domain (outside the CDR3, taken from reference TRBV2 and TRBJ2-1): EPEVTQTPSHQVTQMGQEVILRCVPISNHLYFYWYRQILGQKVEFLVSFYNNEISEKSEIFDDQFSVERPDGSNFTLKIRSTKLEDSAMYFCASSATSVSYNEQFFGPGTRLTVL.

This clonotype has at least ten counts. The chain employs TRBV14 and TRBJ1-1, with D tentatively TRBD1 (5 bases). With 5 bases removed from V and 0 bases from J, the gap between germline ends came to 7 bases. Per germline, CDR1 SGHDN and CDR2 FVKESK. This CDR3 is built from 13 residues. The DNA for the CDR3 is TGTGCCAGCAGCGGGGACCTGAACACTGAAGCTTTCTTT. Its translation is CASSGDLNTEAFF.